The 17 T cell receptor beta chains in this list originate from one sample, sequenced in a study of Ad26.COV2.S vaccination and SARS-CoV-2 variants. Treatment here: some 20 received Ad26.COV2.S at low or high dose, single or two shots; about 5 received placebo; per-sample allocation not given. After the first vaccine or placebo injection, samples were drawn on day 63. Clones were sequenced by immunoSEQ multiplex PCR, and TCRdb holds only the in-frame ones, with some missing. The table has about 330,000 clones, approximately 87% seen once; the top ten hold 4.5% to 7%. Sample: peripheral blood, taken in a trial of Ad26.COV2.S vaccine versus placebo. The source of these receptors is a person between 18 and 60 years old who received the Ad26.COV2.S COVID-19 vaccine or a placebo.

This clone was counted once. The J gene is TRBJ1-2, the V gene TRBV7-2; the D gene is possibly TRBD1 (6 bases). The length of the CDR3 is 15 residues. Germline V CDR1 and CDR2: SGHTA, FQGNSA. The V and J ends lost 5 bases and 0 bases respectively, with 13 bases between them. The CDR3 DNA reads TGTGCCAGCAGCCAGAGGACAGTAACTAACTATGGCTACACCTTC. Its protein is CASSQRTVTNYGYTF.

The J gene is TRBJ2-3, the V gene TRBV5-1; D assignment may be TRBD1 or TRBD2 (6 bases each). The CDR3 covers 13 residues. V was shortened by 5 bases and J by 4 bases, with 11 bases between the two germline ends. CDR1 and CDR2 (germline): SGHRS, YFSETQ. The CDR3 loop reads CASSHGGSDTQYF. In DNA form, the CDR3 reads TGCGCCAGCAGTCACGGGGGCTCAGATACGCAGTATTTT.

This clone was seen a handful of times. The chain joins TRBV2 to TRBJ1-1; weak D call: TRBD1 (5 bases). CDR3 length: 17 residues. Germline V gene data show CDR1 as SNHLY and CDR2 as FYNNEI. V dropped 3 bases and J dropped 0 bases, with 17 bases sitting between them. The CDR3 loop reads CASSDMRQGSMNTEAFF. Written as DNA, the CDR3 is TGTGCCAGCAGTGATATGAGGCAGGGTAGTATGAACACTGAAGCTTTCTTT.

The rearrangement joins TRBV18 to TRBJ1-2; possibly TRBD1 for D (6 bases). V lost 3 bases, J lost 4 bases, and 12 bases lay in between. The CDR3 is 14 amino acids. The germline V gene has CDR1 KGHSH and CDR2 LQKENI. CDR3 in amino acids: CASSPVRGAYGYTF. DNA of the CDR3: TGTGCCAGCTCACCGGTGAGGGGGGCCTATGGCTACACCTTC.

This chain joins TRBV3-1 (or the pseudogene TRBV3-2) and TRBJ2-3, with TRBD2 identical over 12 bases. The length of the CDR3 is 13 residues. The V gene end was trimmed by 4 bases and the J gene end by 12 bases; junction bases not matched to a gene: 5. The germline V gene has CDR1 LGHDT and CDR2 YNNKEL (reference sequence). The CDR3 DNA reads TGTGCCAGCAGCCCATCTAGCGGGGGGGCCCAGTATTTT. Its protein is CASSPSSGGAQYF.

This sequence joins TRBV4-3 and TRBJ1-1, with D unclear. There are 16 residues in the CDR3. Germline V gene data show CDR1 as LGHNA and CDR2 as YSLEER. Trimming shortened V by 0 bases and J by 1 base, and 12 bases separated the two germline ends. CDR3 in amino acids: CASSQDRTRRNTEAFF. CDR3 nucleotide sequence: TGCGCCAGCAGCCAAGATCGAACACGGAGGAACACTGAAGCTTTCTTT.

V gene TRBV5-5 combines with J gene TRBJ2-3; either TRBD1 or TRBD2 may supply D (7 bases each). This CDR3 spans 20 amino acids. The V and J ends lost 6 bases and 0 bases respectively, with 29 bases between them. Germline assignment: CDR1 SGHKS and CDR2 YYEKEE (reference sequence). CDR3 sequence: CASILGDMQGGRVSTDTQYF. CDR3 DNA: TGTGCCAGCATCCTTGGGGATATGCAGGGGGGGCGAGTAAGCACAGATACGCAGTATTTT.

As to this clone: The junction differs from germline at one of its ends, possibly a read error. V is TRBV19 and J is TRBJ1-1; D gene uncertain. This CDR3 comprises 12 residues. Per germline, CDR1 LNHDA and CDR2 SQIVND (reference sequence). CDR3 amino acids: CASSIDGTEAFF. The CDR3 region has the DNA TGTGCCAGTAGCATAGATGGGACTGAAGCTTTCTTT. The complete variable domain, with remaining parts taken from reference TRBV19 and TRBJ1-1, reads DGGITQSPKYLFRKEGQNVTLSCEQNLNHDAMYWYRQDPGQGLRLIYYSQIVNDFQKGDIAEGYSVSREKKESFPLTVTSAQKNPTAFYLCASSIDGTEAFFGQGTRLTVV.

This rearrangement joins TRBV10-3 to TRBJ1-1, with D unclear. Germline CDR1 and CDR2: ENHRY and SYGVKD. Trimming stripped 2 bases from V and 0 bases from J, with 10 bases between. The CDR3 sequence is 15 residues long. This chain's CDR3 is CAISEIEGMNTEAFF. CDR3 sequence (DNA): TGTGCCATCAGTGAGATTGAGGGAATGAACACTGAAGCTTTCTTT.

The J gene is TRBJ2-6, the V gene TRBV11-3; D is uncertain. The CDR3 runs 15 residues. V was trimmed by 5 bases and J by 2 bases, leaving 10 bases between them. CDR1 and CDR2 (germline): SGHNT, YENEEA. CDR3 amino acids: CASSPTLTGANVLTF. The DNA for the CDR3 is TGTGCCAGCAGCCCCACCTTGACTGGGGCCAACGTCCTGACTTTC.

The chain carries TRBV7-9 and TRBJ1-1; no clear D. Trimming shortened V by 8 bases and J by 0 bases, and 10 bases separated the two germline ends. Germline V lookup: CDR1 SEHNR, CDR2 FQNEAQ (reference sequence). The CDR3 length is 13 residues. The DNA of the CDR3 is TGTGCCAGCGGTTGGGAATTGAACACTGAAGCTTTCTTT. This encodes CASGWELNTEAFF.

This clone has only a few counts. The gene calls are TRBV5-1 and TRBJ1-6, with a weak D call TRBD1 (5 bases). The CDR3 runs to 15 residues. Germline V gives CDR1 SGHRS, CDR2 YFSETQ. With 0 bases removed from V and 6 bases from J, the gap between germline ends came to 10 bases. CDR3 sequence: CASSLGQGGNSPLHF. CDR3 nucleotides: TGCGCCAGCAGCTTGGGGCAGGGAGGTAATTCACCCCTCCACTTT.

The table lists this clone with a few counts. J is TRBJ1-1 and V is TRBV12-3 or TRBV12-4; D remains unclear. The CDR3 consists of 12 residues. V gave up 4 bases and J gave up 1 base, with 4 bases separating them. This CDR3 is CASSYGNTEAFF. CDR3 bases: TGTGCCAGCAGTTATGGGAACACTGAAGCTTTCTTT.

This rearrangement joins TRBV4-3 to TRBJ2-1; 9 nucleotides line up with TRBD2. The CDR3 has 17 residues. Trimming took 0 bases from V and 4 from J; bases not matched to a gene: 7. Germline V gene lookup returns CDR1 LGHNA and CDR2 YSLEER. CDR3 DNA: TGCGCCAGCAGCCAAGAAGGAGGCGGGGGGGGATACAATGAGCAGTTCTTC. This codes for CASSQEGGGGGYNEQFF.

This sequence joins TRBV5-4 and TRBJ1-1; D gene unclear. Germline CDR1 and CDR2: SGHNT and YYREEE (reference sequence). This CDR3 is 14 amino acids long. Trimming cost V 4 bases and J 1 base, with 11 bases left between them. Here the CDR3 DNA reads TGTGCCAGCAGCCGCCCGTGGGAGAACACTGAAGCTTTCTTT. Residues: CASSRPWENTEAFF.

The chain has TRBV3-1 (or the pseudogene TRBV3-2) and TRBJ1-2; unclear D gene. V lost 1 base, J lost 5 bases, and 14 bases lay in between. The CDR3 totals 15 residues. The germline V gene has CDR1 LGHDT and CDR2 YNNKEL (reference sequence). CDR3 DNA sequence: TGTGCCAGCAGCCAAGGTCCCATGGAGGGATATGGCTACACCTTC. This gives the protein CASSQGPMEGYGYTF.

The chain employs TRBV2 and TRBJ2-7, with 7 bases lining up with TRBD2. This CDR3 comprises 14 residues. The germline CDR1 and CDR2 sequences are SNHLY and FYNNEI. With 3 bases clipped from V and 2 bases from J, the junction kept 4 bases outside the gene matches. CDR3 nucleotide sequence: TGTGCCAGCAGTGATGGGAGGGGAACCTACGAGCAGTACTTC. It specifies CASSDGRGTYEQYF.